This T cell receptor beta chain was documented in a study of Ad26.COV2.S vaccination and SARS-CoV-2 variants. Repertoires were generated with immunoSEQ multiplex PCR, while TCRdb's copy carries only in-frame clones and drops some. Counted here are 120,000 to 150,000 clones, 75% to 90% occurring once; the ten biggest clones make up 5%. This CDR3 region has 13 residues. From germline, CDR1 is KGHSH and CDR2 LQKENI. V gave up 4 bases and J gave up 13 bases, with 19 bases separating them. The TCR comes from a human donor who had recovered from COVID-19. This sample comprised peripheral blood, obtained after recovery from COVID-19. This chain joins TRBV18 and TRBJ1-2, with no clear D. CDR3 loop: CASSQYLDKQSTF. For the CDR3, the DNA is TGTGCCAGCTCACAATACCTCGACAAACAAAGCACCTTC.